These 21 T cell receptor beta chains came from one sample sequenced in a study of blood T cell repertoires in COVID-19. Clones were sequenced by immunoSEQ multiplex PCR, and TCRdb holds only the in-frame ones, with some missing. The repertoire has about 86,000 clones, 87% of them found once; the top ten carry under 1.2%. Sample: peripheral blood. The receptors were gathered from a human donor in a cohort sampled during active COVID-19.

The J gene is TRBJ2-1, the V gene TRBV11-3, with 16 bases aligning to TRBD2. Germline lookup yields CDR1 SGHNT and CDR2 YENEEA. Trimming at V came to 6 bases and at J to 2 bases, leaving 7 bases not matched to a gene. The CDR3 has 18 residues. CDR3 protein: CASRSGLAGGWAYNEQFF. In DNA form, the CDR3 reads TGTGCCAGCAGGTCGGGACTAGCGGGAGGGTGGGCCTACAATGAGCAGTTCTTC. The variable domain in full, with the rest retrieved from reference TRBV11-3 and TRBJ2-1, is EAGVVQSPRYKIIEKKQPVAFWCNPISGHNTLYWYLQNLGQGPELLIRYENEEAVDDSQLPKDRFSAERLKGVDSTLKIQPAELGDSAVYLCASRSGLAGGWAYNEQFFGPGTRLTVL.

The chain joins TRBV28 to TRBJ2-2, with D possibly being TRBD1 (5 bases). Trimming removed 6 bases at V and 0 bases at J, with 8 bases between. The CDR3 sequence is 14 residues long. CDR1 MDHEN and CDR2 SYDVKM come from the germline V gene. CDR3 amino acids: CASRGASNTGELFF. In nucleotides, the CDR3 is TGTGCCAGCAGAGGGGCCTCGAACACCGGGGAGCTGTTTTTT.

The chain carries TRBV27 and TRBJ1-5; possible D gene TRBD1, 6 bases. Germline lookup yields CDR1 MNHEY and CDR2 SMNVEV (reference sequence). Trimming pared 5 bases from V and 6 bases from J, leaving 11 bases between. The CDR3 is 13 residues long. CDR3 in amino acids: CASSPARGQPQHF. The CDR3 DNA follows: TGTGCCAGCAGTCCCGCCAGGGGTCAGCCCCAGCATTTT.

The rearrangement joins TRBV28 to TRBJ2-3, with D hard to call. Germline V gene lookup returns CDR1 MDHEN and CDR2 SYDVKM. This CDR3 is built from 15 residues. Trimming stripped 3 bases from V and 10 bases from J, with 20 bases between. In nucleotides, the CDR3 is TGTGCCAGCAGTTTCCCCCAGCGTACGATCTCCTCGCAGTATTTT. Amino acids: CASSFPQRTISSQYF.

V gene TRBV3-1 (or the pseudogene TRBV3-2) combines with J gene TRBJ1-2; no firm D call. The CDR3 consists of 13 residues. V was pared by 3 bases and J by 9 bases, with 14 bases between. Per germline, CDR1 LGHDT and CDR2 YNNKEL (reference sequence). The CDR3 DNA sequence: TGTGCCAGCAGCCAGGGGAGCCGCGGGAGCTACACCTTC. Its protein is CASSQGSRGSYTF.

The chain joins TRBV14 to TRBJ2-1, with 7 nucleotides matching TRBD2. The CDR3 consists of 14 residues. Germline V gives CDR1 SGHDN, CDR2 FVKESK. The V and J ends lost 5 bases and 9 bases, in that order; junction bases with no gene match: 10. Here the CDR3 DNA reads TGTGCCAGCAGCAAGACTAGCATCGGAGGTGAGCAGTTCTTC. Residues: CASSKTSIGGEQFF.

The rearrangement links TRBV7-6 to TRBJ2-7; 10 nucleotides match TRBD1. J gave up 3 bases and V 5 bases, and 7 bases lay outside the gene matches. The CDR3 runs 15 residues. CDR1 is SGHVS and CDR2 is FNYEAQ in the germline V gene. For the CDR3, the DNA is TGTGCCAGCAGCCCCCGACAGGGGGCAGGCTACGAGCAGTACTTC. Its translation is CASSPRQGAGYEQYF.

This chain links TRBV27 with TRBJ1-5; tentative D call: TRBD1 (6 bases). The CDR3 sequence is 14 residues long. The germline V gene encodes CDR1 MNHEY and CDR2 SMNVEV (reference sequence). The V and J ends lost 2 bases and 6 bases respectively, with 11 bases between them. CDR3 DNA sequence: TGTGCCAGCAGTTTAAGGGGGGGGACTCAGCCCCAGCATTTT. Translating it yields CASSLRGGTQPQHF.

The chain uses TRBV3-1 (or the pseudogene TRBV3-2) and TRBJ2-5, with a possible D match to TRBD1 (6 bases). Germline V gives CDR1 LGHDT, CDR2 YNNKEL (reference sequence). Trimming removed 4 bases at V and 4 bases at J, with 13 bases between. The CDR3 loop spans 14 amino acids. The CDR3 DNA is TGTGCCAGCAGCCTTCCGGGACATACAGAGACCCAGTACTTC. Residues: CASSLPGHTETQYF.

This chain links TRBV5-1 with TRBJ2-7; 8 nucleotides line up with TRBD1. V lost 4 bases and J lost 6; bases outside the gene matches: 6. The CDR3 is 13 residues long. In germline, CDR1 is SGHRS, CDR2 YFSETQ. CDR3 sequence (DNA): TGCGCCAGCAGCCTAGGACAGGGAAGCGAGCAGTACTTC. The encoded protein is CASSLGQGSEQYF.

This rearrangement joins TRBV27 to TRBJ2-7, with a tentative D call TRBD1 (5 bases). Trimming took 3 bases from V and 5 from J, leaving 17 bases between them. CDR3 length equals 15 residues. CDR1 is MNHEY and CDR2 is SMNVEV in the germline V gene (reference sequence). DNA for the CDR3: TGTGCCAGCAGTTTTTACAGGCCTGATGGGGACGAGCAGTACTTC. It is translated as CASSFYRPDGDEQYF.

This rearrangement joins TRBV29-1 to TRBJ2-2; TRBD1 aligns across 7 bases. Germline lookup yields CDR1 SQVTM and CDR2 ANQGSEA. The CDR3 loop spans 14 amino acids. Germline trimming cut 6 bases from V and 1 base from J; bases unmatched to any gene: 5. As DNA, the CDR3 is TGCAGCGTACTGACAGGGTTGAACACCGGGGAGCTGTTTTTT. This translates into CSVLTGLNTGELFF.

The chain recombines TRBV25-1 with TRBJ2-5, with 7 bases that match TRBD1. The junction had 5 bases not matched to a gene; V was cut back by 8 bases and J by 8 bases. This CDR3 comprises 11 residues. Germline CDR1 reads MGHDK; CDR2 reads SYGVNS. CDR3 sequence (DNA): TGTGCCAGCGGGAGACAGGGAACCCAGTACTTC. Translating it yields CASGRQGTQYF.

V usage is TRBV2 and J usage is TRBJ2-7; 8 positions agree with TRBD1. CDR1 is SNHLY and CDR2 is FYNNEI in the germline V gene. The CDR3 is 14 residues long. The V and J ends lost 8 bases and 6 bases, in that order; junction bases with no gene match: 12. The CDR3 coding sequence is TGTGCCAGCTCCTACACCGGGACAGGTTCCGAGCAGTACTTC. Translating it yields CASSYTGTGSEQYF.

This chain connects TRBV6-6 to TRBJ2-3; 9 bases map to TRBD1. V dropped 6 bases and J dropped 5; count of bases not matched to a gene: 6. CDR3 size: 14 residues. The V gene's germline CDR1 is MNHNY and CDR2 SVGAGI (reference sequence). CDR3: CASSARDREDTQYF. CDR3 nucleotides: TGTGCCAGCAGCGCACGGGACAGGGAAGATACGCAGTATTTT.

The CDR3 protein is CASSYSTAGNYGYTF. The CDR3 region has the DNA TGTGCCAGCAGTTACTCTACGGCAGGGAACTATGGCTACACCTTC. This rearrangement joins TRBV6-6 to TRBJ1-2; possibly TRBD1 for D (5 bases). The CDR3 is made up of 15 amino acids. Germline V gives CDR1 MNHNY, CDR2 SVGAGI (reference sequence). Trimming left V 0 bases short and J 2 bases short, with 10 bases between.

V and J are TRBV4-1 and TRBJ2-3; weak D call: TRBD2 (6 bases). CDR1 is MGHRA and CDR2 is YSYEKL in the germline V gene. Trimming left V 1 base short and J 0 bases short, with 11 bases between. The length of the CDR3 is 16 residues. This CDR3 reads CASSQGIAVSTDTQYF. CDR3 DNA: TGCGCCAGCAGCCAAGGGATAGCGGTGAGCACAGATACGCAGTATTTT.

The chain couples TRBV5-4 to TRBJ1-1, with TRBD1 matching 8 bases. V dropped 5 bases and J dropped 1; count of bases not matched to a gene: 7. The CDR3 runs 15 residues. Per germline, CDR1 SGHNT and CDR2 YYREEE (reference sequence). CDR3 sequence reads: CASRSQGAQNTEAFF. Written as DNA, the CDR3 is TGTGCCAGCAGGTCGCAGGGGGCCCAGAACACTGAAGCTTTCTTT.

The rearrangement joins TRBV5-1 to TRBJ2-3, with 11 positions matching TRBD2. CDR1 is SGHRS, CDR2 YFSETQ, per germline. The V segment lost 0 bases and the J segment 3 bases; nucleotides outside the gene matches: 3. The CDR3 has 16 residues. The CDR3 DNA reads as TGCGCCAGCAGCTTGGCCTTAGCGGGAGGGACAGATACGCAGTATTTT. Encoded protein: CASSLALAGGTDTQYF.

This chain joins TRBV5-1 and TRBJ1-2, with D perhaps TRBD1 (5 bases). The CDR3 spans 15 residues. Germline CDR1 is SGHRS and CDR2 is YFSETQ. The V end was cut by 4 bases, the J end by 4 bases, with 17 bases between. The CDR3 DNA reads TGCGCCAGCAGCCCGACCTCGGACACTGGCTATGGCTACACCTTC. As protein: CASSPTSDTGYGYTF.

This chain connects TRBV28 to TRBJ1-2; a possible D gene is TRBD1 (5 bases). Trimming cost V 1 base and J 0 bases, with 9 bases left between them. Germline lookup yields CDR1 MDHEN and CDR2 SYDVKM. The CDR3 covers 15 residues. Written as DNA, the CDR3 is TGTGCCAGCAGTTTATTGACAGAGACTAACTATGGCTACACCTTC. Its translation is CASSLLTETNYGYTF.